This entry lists 29 T cell receptor beta chains sequenced from one sample in a study of cytomegalovirus exposure and HLA in healthy donors. The PCR used 60 Vbeta and 13 Jbeta primers. TCRdb's copy holds only in-frame clones and misses some; the assay was immunoSEQ multiplex PCR. The data hold 150,000 to 200,000 clones, with around three quarters observed a single time. Sequenced: PBMCs. The receptors originated from a woman aged 35 to 49 in good health and CMV-seronegative.

V usage is TRBV29-1 and J usage is TRBJ2-3; a possible D gene is TRBD1 (6 bases). The germline V gene encodes CDR1 SQVTM and CDR2 ANQGSEA. V lost 4 bases and J 2 bases, leaving 13 bases between the germline ends. The CDR3 contains 14 residues. CDR3 coding DNA: TGCAGCGTTGTGATTGGACAGAACACAGATACGCAGTATTTT. Translated, it gives CSVVIGQNTDTQYF.

This clone occurred a few times. The rearrangement links TRBV6-1 to TRBJ2-7, with 8 positions matching TRBD1. V lost 6 bases, J lost 0 bases, and 4 bases stayed unmatched. There are 14 residues in the CDR3. Looked up from germline, CDR1 is MNHNS and CDR2 is SASEGT. The CDR3 is CASRWDRSSYEQYF. The CDR3 coding sequence is TGTGCCAGCAGATGGGACAGGAGCTCCTACGAGCAGTACTTC.

The chain couples TRBV19 to TRBJ1-5, with TRBD1 matching over 7 bases. J lost 3 bases, V lost 6 bases, and 5 bases had no gene match. The CDR3 runs to 14 residues. Germline CDR1 LNHDA, CDR2 SQIVND (reference sequence). In DNA form, the CDR3 reads TGTGCCAGTAGCGGGACAGCTTCCAATCAGCCCCAGCATTTT. Protein product: CASSGTASNQPQHF. Using reference TRBV19 and TRBJ1-5 for the parts outside the CDR3, the full variable domain is DGGITQSPKYLFRKEGQNVTLSCEQNLNHDAMYWYRQDPGQGLRLIYYSQIVNDFQKGDIAEGYSVSREKKESFPLTVTSAQKNPTAFYLCASSGTASNQPQHFGDGTRLSIL.

This chain uses TRBV28 with TRBJ2-7; TRBD1 matches 9 bases. Germline loops: CDR1 MDHEN, CDR2 SYDVKM. With V trimmed by 4 bases and J by 2 bases, 0 bases remained unmatched. CDR3 size: 13 residues. The CDR3 loop is CASSWDRAYEQYF. CDR3 sequence (DNA): TGTGCCAGCAGTTGGGACAGGGCCTACGAGCAGTACTTC. The complete variable domain, with remaining parts taken from reference TRBV28 and TRBJ2-7, reads DVKVTQSSRYLVKRTGEKVFLECVQDMDHENMFWYRQDPGLGLRLIYFSYDVKMKEKGDIPEGYSVSREKKERFSLILESASTNQTSMYLCASSWDRAYEQYFGPGTRLTVT.

The chain combines TRBV28 with TRBJ1-2; 9 nucleotides align to TRBD1. This CDR3 contains 20 residues. Germline V gives CDR1 MDHEN, CDR2 SYDVKM. V trimming: 5 bases; J trimming: 1 base; junction bases outside the gene matches: 20. The CDR3 region is CASSRFILRDRVEYNYGYTF. In nucleotides, the CDR3 is TGTGCCAGCAGTCGGTTTATCCTCCGGGACAGGGTAGAGTATAACTATGGCTACACCTTC.

In its sample, this clone was seen a few times. This chain links TRBV2 with TRBJ1-6; D not certain. With 7 bases removed from V and 13 bases from J, the gap between germline ends came to 14 bases. Germline-derived CDR1 and CDR2 are SNHLY and FYNNEI. The CDR3 loop spans 12 amino acids. The CDR3 DNA sequence: TGTGCCAGCATGGCCACCTGGGCCCCCCTCCACTTT. This gives the protein CASMATWAPLHF.

The chain has TRBV25-1 and TRBJ2-7; TRBD2 aligns across 12 bases. The CDR3 totals 14 residues. The germline CDR1 and CDR2 sequences are MGHDK and SYGVNS. Losses at the gene ends were 3 bases for V and 9 bases for J; bases not matched to a gene: 6. The CDR3 loop reads CASSEASGRGAQYF. The DNA of the CDR3 is TGTGCCAGCAGTGAGGCTAGCGGGAGGGGGGCGCAGTACTTC.

This clone came up once. The CDR3 spells CAWGPVGRNNGNTEAFF. The CDR3 DNA sequence: TGTGCCTGGGGTCCAGTGGGCCGAAACAATGGTAACACTGAAGCTTTCTTT. The chain combines TRBV30 with TRBJ1-1; D gene unclear. Germline V gene lookup returns CDR1 GTSNPN and CDR2 SVGIG (reference sequence). V was trimmed by 5 bases and J by 2 bases, leaving 24 bases between them. This CDR3 is built from 17 residues.

The rearrangement joins TRBV9 to TRBJ2-7; D might be TRBD2 (6 bases). Germline values: CDR1 SGDLS, CDR2 YYNGEE. V lost 0 bases and J 5 bases, leaving 15 bases between the germline ends. The CDR3 length is 15 residues. CDR3 sequence reads: CASSVGLGGEHEQYF. The DNA of the CDR3 is TGTGCCAGCAGCGTAGGATTGGGGGGTGAGCACGAGCAGTACTTC.

The gene calls are TRBV7-3 and TRBJ2-1; TRBD1 matches 12 bases. Germline values: CDR1 SGHTA, CDR2 FQGTGA. J was trimmed by 9 bases and V by 2 bases; bases with no gene match: 5. The length of the CDR3 is 15 residues. CDR3 nucleotide sequence: TGTGCCAGCAGCTTAGGGGACAGGGGGCATGTTGAGCAGTTCTTC. It specifies CASSLGDRGHVEQFF.

V gene TRBV25-1 combines with J gene TRBJ2-2; 7 nucleotides align to TRBD1. CDR3 length: 17 residues. The V gene end was trimmed by 3 bases and the J gene end by 7 bases; junction bases not matched to a gene: 14. CDR1 is MGHDK, CDR2 SYGVNS, per germline. Written as DNA, the CDR3 is TGTGCCAGCAGTGACCCGACAGGGATGAGGGCGGGCGGGGAGCTGTTTTTT. Its translation is CASSDPTGMRAGGELFF. Full variable domain (rest looked up from reference TRBV25-1 and TRBJ2-2): EADIYQTPRYLVIGTGKKITLECSQTMGHDKMYWYQQDPGMELHLIHYSYGVNSTEKGDLSSESTVSRIRTEHFPLTLESARPSHTSQYLCASSDPTGMRAGGELFFGEGSRLTVL.

This sequence joins TRBV5-1 and TRBJ2-1; TRBD1 matches 8 bases. This CDR3 region has 15 residues. J lost 6 bases, V lost 0 bases, and 5 bases had no gene match. In germline, CDR1 is SGHRS, CDR2 YFSETQ. In DNA form, the CDR3 reads TGCGCCAGCAGCTTGGCGGGACAGGAGACCAATGAGCAGTTCTTC. It yields the protein CASSLAGQETNEQFF.

This clone was observed a single time. The chain employs TRBV13 and TRBJ2-5; 8 bases line up with TRBD2. The J segment lost 7 bases and the V segment lost 5 bases, leaving 12 bases of the junction unmatched. Germline V gene lookup returns CDR1 PRHDT and CDR2 FYEKMQ (reference sequence). CDR3 length equals 15 residues. CDR3: CASSTTGTRGSTQYF. DNA for the CDR3: TGTGCCAGCAGCACCACCGGGACTAGAGGATCGACCCAGTACTTC. The full variable domain, in which reference TRBV13 and TRBJ2-5 provide the parts outside the CDR3, is AAGVIQSPRHLIKEKRETATLKCYPIPRHDTVYWYQQGPGQDPQFLISFYEKMQSDKGSIPDRFSAQQFSDYHSELNMSSLELGDSALYFCASSTTGTRGSTQYFGPGTRLLVL.

This clone was seen only a few times. V gene TRBV5-1 combines with J gene TRBJ2-5, with D possibly being TRBD2 (5 bases). Trimming stripped 2 bases from V and 7 bases from J, with 12 bases between. The CDR3 runs to 13 residues. Per germline, CDR1 SGHRS and CDR2 YFSETQ. CDR3 nucleotides: TGCGCCAGCAGCTTCCCAGAGGCGGGGACCCAGTACTTC. Its protein is CASSFPEAGTQYF.

CDR3: CAWQRGGIAKNIQYF. The CDR3, as DNA: TGTGCCTGGCAGAGGGGCGGGATAGCCAAAAACATTCAGTACTTC. This chain joins TRBV30 and TRBJ2-4; D is possibly TRBD2 (6 bases). CDR3 length: 15 residues. From germline, CDR1 is GTSNPN and CDR2 SVGIG (reference sequence). Trimming took off 5 bases at V and 0 bases at J, with 14 bases between the two ends.

The chain recombines TRBV11-2 with TRBJ2-5; D gene unclear. CDR3 length equals 15 residues. Germline V CDR1 and CDR2: SGHAT, FQNNGV. V shed 1 base and J shed 1 base, with 10 bases lying between them. This CDR3 reads CASSLGSVGQETQYF. The CDR3 region has the DNA TGTGCCAGCAGCTTAGGATCCGTCGGCCAAGAGACCCAGTACTTC.

The count of this clone is one. The chain combines TRBV9 with TRBJ2-2; 10 nucleotides line up with TRBD2. Trimming took 0 bases from V and 6 from J; bases not matched to a gene: 5. CDR1 is SGDLS and CDR2 is YYNGEE in the germline V gene. CDR3 length: 16 amino acids. The CDR3 nucleotides are TGTGCCAGCAGCGTAGGCCCTAGCGGGAGTCCCGGGGAGCTGTTTTTT. Encoded protein: CASSVGPSGSPGELFF.

With respect to this clone: Mismatch with germline at one junction end may stem from a read error. The J gene is TRBJ1-3, the V gene TRBV7-7, with 10 bases that match TRBD1. Germline V CDR1 and CDR2: SSHAT, FNYEAQ (reference sequence). The CDR3 loop spans 13 amino acids. The CDR3 loop reads CASSLGTGDTIYF. The DNA of the CDR3 is TGTGCTAGCAGCTTAGGGACAGGGGACACCATATATTTT.

The chain links TRBV28 to TRBJ2-2, with 9 bases identical to TRBD2. V shed 1 base, J shed 5 bases, and the junction held 5 bases outside the gene matches. Germline-derived CDR1 and CDR2 are MDHEN and SYDVKM. This CDR3 spans 16 amino acids. The DNA of the CDR3 is TGTGCCAGCAGTTTATCGTCGAGCGGGAGGACCGGGGAGCTGTTTTTT. Translated, it gives CASSLSSSGRTGELFF.

The V call is TRBV6-5, the J call TRBJ1-4; 7 nucleotides line up with TRBD1. The CDR3 totals 15 residues. CDR1 and CDR2 (germline): MNHEY, SVGAGI. V shed 7 bases, J shed 8 bases, and the junction held 13 bases outside the gene matches. As DNA, the CDR3 is TGTGCCAGCAAAGGCAGGGGGTCGTTTGGGGAAAAACTGTTTTTT. Translation gives CASKGRGSFGEKLFF.

The CDR3 protein is CASSSQGPLYEQYF. Here the CDR3 DNA reads TGCGCCAGCAGCAGTCAGGGGCCCCTCTACGAGCAGTACTTC. V usage is TRBV5-1 and J usage is TRBJ2-7, with a weak D call TRBD1 (6 bases). Germline V gene sequence: CDR1 SGHRS, CDR2 YFSETQ. Trimming removed 4 bases at V and 3 bases at J, with 14 bases between. CDR3 length: 14 amino acids.

A single count supports this clone. The CDR3 reads CASFSYSPSGYNEQFF. DNA of the CDR3: TGTGCCAGTTTTTCTTACTCGCCTAGCGGTTACAATGAGCAGTTCTTC. The chain couples TRBV19 to TRBJ2-1; 7 bases fit TRBD2. Germline CDR1 reads LNHDA; CDR2 reads SQIVND (reference sequence). The CDR3 sequence is 16 residues long. V lost 8 bases to trimming and J lost 4 bases; unmatched junction nucleotides: 14.

Regarding this clone: A read error may account for a junction end that differs from germline. This sequence joins TRBV7-2 and TRBJ2-1; 8 positions match TRBD2. Germline values: CDR1 SGHTA, CDR2 FQGNSA. This CDR3 region has 15 residues. CDR3 coding DNA: TGTGCCAGCGGCTTAACTAGCGGACTATACAATGAGCAGTTCTTC. Amino acid sequence: CASGLTSGLYNEQFF.

The CDR3 DNA sequence: TGTGCCAGCAGCTTAGGACTAGCGGGACCTCAAGAGACCCAGTACTTC. Protein: CASSLGLAGPQETQYF. The chain couples TRBV7-3 to TRBJ2-5; 12 bases line up with TRBD2. CDR1 is SGHTA and CDR2 is FQGTGA in the germline V gene. The trim removed 2 bases at V and 2 bases at J, leaving 3 bases unmatched. The CDR3 has 16 residues. The whole variable domain, remainder taken from reference TRBV7-3 and TRBJ2-5, is GAGVSQTPSNKVTEKGKYVELRCDPISGHTALYWYRQSLGQGPEFLIYFQGTGAADDSGLPNDRFFAVRPEGSVSTLKIQRTERGDSAVYLCASSLGLAGPQETQYFGPGTRLLVL.

This clone was recorded a few times. This rearrangement joins TRBV7-2 to TRBJ2-5, with TRBD2 as a possible D gene (5 bases). CDR1 is SGHTA, CDR2 FQGNSA, per germline. The CDR3 has 13 residues. With 5 bases removed from V and 7 bases from J, the gap between germline ends came to 14 bases. Written as DNA, the CDR3 is TGTGCCAGCAGCCCCCATAAAGGAGGGACCCAGTACTTC. Residues: CASSPHKGGTQYF.

J is TRBJ2-7 and V is TRBV30; D unresolved. The CDR3 length is 13 residues. CDR1 GTSNPN and CDR2 SVGIG come from the germline V gene (reference sequence). V gave up 0 bases and J gave up 3 bases, with 9 bases separating them. The CDR3, as DNA: TGTGCCTGGAGTGTAAAGCTGTACTACGAGCAGTACTTC. This encodes CAWSVKLYYEQYF.

The V gene is TRBV15, the J gene TRBJ2-7; 12 bases match TRBD2. Per germline, CDR1 LNHNV and CDR2 YYDKDF (reference sequence). The CDR3 is 16 residues long. V gave up 5 bases and J gave up 0 bases; unmatched junction bases: 5. The CDR3 spells CATSPRLAGASYEQYF. CDR3 DNA sequence: TGTGCCACCAGCCCTCGACTAGCGGGAGCCTCCTACGAGCAGTACTTC.

This clone was observed a few times. The rearrangement uses TRBV5-1 and TRBJ1-1; D is uncertain. V lost 0 bases and J 0 bases, leaving 12 bases between the germline ends. In germline, CDR1 is SGHRS, CDR2 YFSETQ. CDR3 length equals 16 residues. DNA of the CDR3: TGCGCCAGCAGCTTGGCCTCTGGGCCGATGAACACTGAAGCTTTCTTT. This gives the protein CASSLASGPMNTEAFF.

The chain joins TRBV28 to TRBJ2-3, with TRBD2 matching 7 bases. The length of the CDR3 is 15 residues. Germline V CDR1 and CDR2: MDHEN, SYDVKM. V shed 5 bases and J 0 bases; nucleotides not matched to a gene: 5. The CDR3 loop reads CASSAGVRSTDTQYF. For the CDR3, the DNA is TGTGCCAGCAGTGCGGGAGTCCGGAGCACAGATACGCAGTATTTT.